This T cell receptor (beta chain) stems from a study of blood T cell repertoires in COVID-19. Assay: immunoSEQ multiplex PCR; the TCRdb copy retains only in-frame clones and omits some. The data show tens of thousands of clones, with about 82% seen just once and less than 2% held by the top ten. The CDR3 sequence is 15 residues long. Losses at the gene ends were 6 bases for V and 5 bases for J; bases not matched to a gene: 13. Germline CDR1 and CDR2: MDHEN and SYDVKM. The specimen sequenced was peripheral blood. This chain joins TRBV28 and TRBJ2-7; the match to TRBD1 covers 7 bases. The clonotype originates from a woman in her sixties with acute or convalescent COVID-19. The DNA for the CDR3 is TGTGCCAGCAGACGACAGGGCCTCTACAGGGACGAGCAGTACTTC. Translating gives CASRRQGLYRDEQYF. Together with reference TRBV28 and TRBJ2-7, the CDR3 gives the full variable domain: DVKVTQSSRYLVKRTGEKVFLECVQDMDHENMFWYRQDPGLGLRLIYFSYDVKMKEKGDIPEGYSVSREKKERFSLILESASTNQTSMYLCASRRQGLYRDEQYFGPGTRLTVT.